This TCR beta chain was captured in a study of blood T cells in healthy people across ages. General study results and limits: In the absence of known donor CMV status, changes in expanded clonotypes were possibly confounded. Donors of long life had a larger count of naive CD4+ cells and greater diversity than aged donors.

Through a sample-barcoded 5' primer and a J-beta primer mix, a second PCR was run for roughly 6 to 12 cycles. Researchers report that a template-switch adaptor with 12 random nucleotides tagged each cDNA molecule. TCRdb redid the calling of the 5' RACE reads with MiXCR, one entry per CDR3 protein. Of around 900,000 distinct CDR3 sequences listed, just over 50% are singletons. In its sample, this clonotype was seen many times. The antigen is unknown. At one end the junction does not follow the germline gene, possibly because of a read error. The sequenced sample was blood. This clonotype was sampled from a woman in her sixties or seventies in good health.

The CDR3 DNA reads TGCGCCAGCAGCTTAAGACCCTACGAGCAGTACTTC. This translates into CASSLRPYEQYF. The rearrangement links TRBV12-3 or TRBV12-4 to TRBJ2-7; no clear D gene. The CDR3 has 12 residues.